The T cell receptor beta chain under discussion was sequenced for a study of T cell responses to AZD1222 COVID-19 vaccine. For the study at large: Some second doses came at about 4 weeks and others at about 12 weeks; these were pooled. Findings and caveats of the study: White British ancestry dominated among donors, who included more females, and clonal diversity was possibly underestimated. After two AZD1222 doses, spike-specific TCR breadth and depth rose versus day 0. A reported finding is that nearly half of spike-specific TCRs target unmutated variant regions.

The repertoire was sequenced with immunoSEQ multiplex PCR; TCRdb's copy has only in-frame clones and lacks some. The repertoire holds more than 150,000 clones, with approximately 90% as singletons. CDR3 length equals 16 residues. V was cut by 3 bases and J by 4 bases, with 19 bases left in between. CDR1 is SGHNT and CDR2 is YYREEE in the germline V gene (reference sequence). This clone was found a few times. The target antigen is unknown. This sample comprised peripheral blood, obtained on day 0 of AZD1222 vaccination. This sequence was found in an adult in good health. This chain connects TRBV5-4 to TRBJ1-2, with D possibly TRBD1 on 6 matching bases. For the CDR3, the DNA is TGTGCCAGCAGCTCAGGTAGTCTGGGGGCCATCTATGGCTACACCTTC. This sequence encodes CASSSGSLGAIYGYTF.